These 22 T cell receptor beta chains were sequenced from one sample in a study of T cells after yellow fever vaccination (dated by TCRdb to between 2018 and 2021). Libraries were prepared through 5' RACE. Sequencing instrument: Illumina HiSeq 2500. TCRdb reprocessing: public reads trimmed at Q25 with fastp, clones called with MiXCR, in-frame beta chains kept. Rows matching on CDR3 protein sequence are summarized as one entry with the most common DNA and genes. The sample yields 400,000 to 650,000 distinct CDR3 sequences; just over 20% were counted once. The top ten hold about a sixth of the sample. The treatment or condition label here, explained by the study, means: live attenuated yellow fever vaccine strain. Material: PBMCs, obtained approximately 20 days after the first yellow fever vaccination. The origin of the receptors is a man aged 18 to 35 who received the YFV17D yellow fever vaccine.

This clonotype showed up just a few times. The CDR3 is CASSYSPGRRSEAFF. CDR3 sequence (DNA): TGTGCCAGCAGTTACTCCCCAGGGCGAAGGTCTGAAGCTTTCTTT. The rearrangement links TRBV6-5 to TRBJ1-1, with a weak D call TRBD1 (5 bases). Looked up from germline, CDR1 is MNHEY and CDR2 is SVGAGI. V was trimmed by 0 bases and J by 6 bases, leaving 14 bases between them. The CDR3 length is 15 residues.

The chain carries TRBV2 and TRBJ2-5; D remains unclear. The CDR3 has 16 amino acids. The germline V gene encodes CDR1 SNHLY and CDR2 FYNNEI. The ends were cut back, 2 bases at V and 2 bases at J, with 15 bases in the middle. The CDR3 reads CASSEWAVRSQETQYF. CDR3 in DNA: TGTGCCAGCAGTGAATGGGCGGTCAGATCACAAGAGACCCAGTACTTC. The full variable domain, its missing parts supplied by reference TRBV2 and TRBJ2-5, is EPEVTQTPSHQVTQMGQEVILRCVPISNHLYFYWYRQILGQKVEFLVSFYNNEISEKSEIFDDQFSVERPDGSNFTLKIRSTKLEDSAMYFCASSEWAVRSQETQYFGPGTRLLVL.

The rearrangement uses TRBV20-1 and TRBJ2-5; 10 nucleotides line up with TRBD1. The CDR3 contains 14 residues. V was pared by 4 bases and J by 5 bases, with 7 bases of the junction left unmatched. The germline gives CDR1 DFQATT, CDR2 SNEGSKA (reference sequence). This chain's CDR3 is CSAIDRGRGETQYF. The CDR3 region has the DNA TGCAGTGCTATCGACAGGGGGCGGGGGGAGACCCAGTACTTC.

This clonotype appeared a few times. The chain uses TRBV19 and TRBJ2-2; tentative D call: TRBD1 (6 bases). There are 15 residues in the CDR3. The V gene lost 3 bases and the J gene lost 2 bases, with 10 bases spanning the gap. Germline V gene lookup returns CDR1 LNHDA and CDR2 SQIVND (reference sequence). The CDR3, as DNA: TGTGCCAGTAGTATTTCACAGGGAAACACCGGGGAGCTGTTTTTT. Translation: CASSISQGNTGELFF. The entire variable domain, with the rest obtained from reference TRBV19 and TRBJ2-2, is as follows: DGGITQSPKYLFRKEGQNVTLSCEQNLNHDAMYWYRQDPGQGLRLIYYSQIVNDFQKGDIAEGYSVSREKKESFPLTVTSAQKNPTAFYLCASSISQGNTGELFFGEGSRLTVL.

This clonotype was observed a handful of times. The chain recombines TRBV13 with TRBJ1-5; no definite D call. This CDR3 has 13 residues. Germline lookup yields CDR1 PRHDT and CDR2 FYEKMQ (reference sequence). Deletions cut 5 bases from V and 1 base from J, with 6 bases between. Here the CDR3 reads CASSMGSNQPQHF. In DNA form, the CDR3 reads TGTGCCAGCAGCATGGGAAGCAATCAGCCCCAGCATTTT.

The chain joins TRBV6-5 to TRBJ2-7, with no clear D. This CDR3 contains 13 residues. CDR1 and CDR2 (germline): MNHEY, SVGAGI. Trimming took 4 bases from V and 6 from J, leaving 13 bases between them. The CDR3 here is CASSSGLMAEQYV. The CDR3 coding sequence is TGTGCCAGCAGTTCTGGCCTTATGGCCGAGCAGTACGTC.

The chain carries TRBV5-4 and TRBJ2-1, with 8 bases that match TRBD1. V trimming: 1 base; J trimming: 11 bases; junction bases outside the gene matches: 8. The V gene's germline CDR1 is SGHNT and CDR2 YYREEE (reference sequence). The CDR3 has 14 amino acids. DNA of the CDR3: TGTGCCAGCAGCTTGTCCTCCGGGACAGGTAAGCAGTTCTTC. Amino acid sequence: CASSLSSGTGKQFF.

This clonotype was detected only a few times. The chain recombines TRBV11-2 with TRBJ2-6, with D possibly being TRBD1 (5 bases). V gave up 2 bases and J gave up 3 bases, with 20 bases separating them. The germline V gene has CDR1 SGHAT and CDR2 FQNNGV. The CDR3 loop spans 19 amino acids. The CDR3 DNA follows: TGTGCCAGCAGCTTATCCAGGGTCTTGACTTCAAATGGGGCCAACGTCCTGACTTTC. It is translated as CASSLSRVLTSNGANVLTF. Variable domain in full (rest from reference TRBV11-2 and TRBJ2-6): EAGVAQSPRYKIIEKRQSVAFWCNPISGHATLYWYQQILGQGPKLLIQFQNNGVVDDSQLPKDRFSAERLKGVDSTLKIQPAKLEDSAVYLCASSLSRVLTSNGANVLTFGAGSRLTVL.

The chain carries TRBV5-4 and TRBJ2-1, with 7 bases identical to TRBD1. Per germline, CDR1 SGHNT and CDR2 YYREEE (reference sequence). This CDR3 is built from 16 residues. V was clipped by 4 bases and J by 7 bases; unmatched bases: 14. The CDR3 DNA is TGTGCCAGCAGCCCGATCGAGAGGGGGCTAGAGAATGAGCAGTTCTTC. Encoded protein: CASSPIERGLENEQFF.

This clonotype was seen a handful of times. The genes are TRBV27 and TRBJ2-7; D is unclear. V dropped 4 bases and J dropped 1 base, with 5 bases sitting between them. Germline V gives CDR1 MNHEY, CDR2 SMNVEV (reference sequence). CDR3 length: 12 amino acids. The CDR3 spells CASSSHSYEQYF. The CDR3 bases are TGTGCCAGCAGTTCTCATTCCTACGAGCAGTACTTC.

The chain has TRBV5-4 and TRBJ1-6; D not resolved. CDR3 length: 14 residues. Per germline, CDR1 SGHNT and CDR2 YYREEE (reference sequence). The V and J ends lost 4 bases and 8 bases respectively, with 13 bases between them. This chain's CDR3 is CASSPLKSDSPLHF. CDR3 DNA: TGTGCCAGCAGCCCGCTAAAGTCGGATTCACCCCTCCACTTT.

This clonotype was observed a handful of times. The V and J genes are TRBV7-9 and TRBJ2-3, with D perhaps assigned TRBD1 or TRBD2 (6 bases each). Germline lookup yields CDR1 SEHNR and CDR2 FQNEAQ (reference sequence). The CDR3 extends over 15 amino acids. Trimming stripped 7 bases from V and 2 bases from J, with 16 bases between. CDR3 coding DNA: TGTGCCAGCACCCTAGGGGGACTGATCACAGATACGCAGTATTTT. This sequence encodes CASTLGGLITDTQYF.

This clonotype was seen only a few times. V usage is TRBV7-9 and J usage is TRBJ2-5; a weak D match, TRBD2 (7 bases). Germline lookup yields CDR1 SEHNR and CDR2 FQNEAQ (reference sequence). The CDR3 length is 12 residues. The CDR3 here is CACAGALETQYF. In DNA, the CDR3 is TGTGCGTGTGCGGGGGCGTTGGAGACCCAGTACTTC.

The rearrangement uses TRBV6-1 and TRBJ1-1; 7 bases map to TRBD1. The J segment lost 5 bases and the V segment lost 6 bases, leaving 12 bases of the junction unmatched. The CDR3 length is 15 residues. CDR1 is MNHNS, CDR2 SASEGT, per germline. The CDR3 region is CASRDISGGGTEAFF. CDR3 sequence (DNA): TGTGCCAGCAGGGACATCTCAGGGGGAGGGACTGAAGCTTTCTTT.

This clonotype was seen more than once but under ten times. The gene calls are TRBV20-1 and TRBJ2-7; D remains unclear. The CDR3 length is 14 residues. Deletions cut 2 bases from V and 8 bases from J, with 19 bases between. Looked up from germline, CDR1 is DFQATT and CDR2 is SNEGSKA (reference sequence). In DNA form, the CDR3 reads TGCAGTGCTAGAACGTATGAGTACCCCATCCAGCAGTACGTC. It is translated as CSARTYEYPIQQYV.

Ten or more counts support this clonotype. V and J are TRBV4-3 and TRBJ2-4; no clear D gene. V was clipped by 0 bases and J by 7 bases, with 16 bases between them. The germline V gene encodes CDR1 LGHNA and CDR2 YSLEER. This CDR3 contains 16 residues. The CDR3 is CASSQDPGFVRNIQYF. The CDR3 DNA reads as TGCGCCAGCAGCCAAGATCCCGGTTTCGTAAGGAACATTCAGTACTTC.

This clonotype was observed a few times. The DNA of the CDR3 is TGCGCCAGCAGGAGGACTAGCGGGGTAGATACGCAGTATTTT. It is translated as CASRRTSGVDTQYF. This chain links TRBV10-2 with TRBJ2-3, with 12 bases identical to TRBD2. Unmatched junction bases numbered 3, after V lost 6 bases and J lost 5 bases. Looked up from germline, CDR1 is WSHSY and CDR2 is SAAADI. There are 14 residues in the CDR3.

As for this clonotype: Because it lacks the conserved phenylalanine or tryptophan at the end, this CDR3 is likely a read error. This chain uses TRBV12-3 or TRBV12-4 with TRBJ2-3, with D tentatively TRBD2 (7 bases). The V end was cut by 6 bases, the J end by 5 bases, with 21 bases between. There are 16 residues in the CDR3. The CDR3 DNA follows: TGTGCCAGCAGGCTCGGGGGGCCACGACTTGTAGATACGCAGTATTCT. Residues: CASRLGGPRLVDTQYS.

This clonotype occurred a few times. The chain uses TRBV12-3 or TRBV12-4 and TRBJ1-1, with TRBD1 as a possible D gene (5 bases). The CDR3 is 13 amino acids. V lost 3 bases and J 6 bases, leaving 11 bases between the germline ends. The CDR3 is CASSLPGRAEAFF. In DNA form, the CDR3 reads TGTGCCAGCAGTTTGCCGGGGCGGGCTGAAGCTTTCTTT.

The chain employs TRBV7-9 and TRBJ2-1, with 7 bases identical to TRBD2. CDR1 and CDR2 (germline): SEHNR, FQNEAQ (reference sequence). This CDR3 has 13 residues. V was pared by 2 bases and J by 6 bases, with 1 base of the junction left unmatched. The CDR3 nucleotides read TGTGCCAGCAGCTTATGGGGGGGCAATGAGCAGTTCTTC. It is translated as CASSLWGGNEQFF.

This chain uses TRBV21-1 with TRBJ2-5; the table's TRBD1 call for D was not verified on the DNA. TRBV21-1 is described as a pseudogene. This CDR3 has 17 amino acids. CDR3 residues: CASSQGRDREGQETQYF. CDR3 sequence (DNA): TGTGCCAGCAGCCAAGGGAGGGACAGGGAGGGCCAAGAGACCCAGTACTTC.

This sequence joins TRBV4-3 and TRBJ2-2; no definite D call. This CDR3 has 15 residues. Germline CDR1 LGHNA, CDR2 YSLEER. Trimming left V 0 bases short and J 5 bases short, with 10 bases between. CDR3 sequence reads: CASSQDLGLTGELFF. The CDR3 DNA sequence: TGCGCCAGCAGCCAAGATTTAGGGTTAACCGGGGAGCTGTTTTTT.